The TCR beta chain described here comes from a study of ipilimumab plus nivolumab after autologous stem cell transplantation. Overall study results and limits: Per the authors, repertoire, Treg and microbiota data justify further study.

Checkpoint therapy with ipilimumab 1 mg/kg began 14 to 28 days after transplant. Repertoires were generated with immunoSEQ multiplex PCR, while TCRdb's copy carries only in-frame clones and drops some. The data contain tens of thousands of clones, approximately 90% of them seen just once; the ten biggest clones take up about 0.88%. In the case of this clone: Its antigen is still unknown.

The specimen comprised PBMCs, sampled in a trial of ipilimumab plus nivolumab as post-transplant consolidation. The clonotype was recovered from a male donor with multiple myeloma.

The CDR3, as DNA: TGTGCCAGCAGCGAGCGCGGGGGTTTCTCCTACGAGCAGTACTTC. As protein: CASSERGGFSYEQYF. The chain is built from TRBV5-4 and TRBJ2-7, with 7 bases identical to TRBD2. The CDR3 extends over 15 amino acids. The V and J ends lost 4 bases and 0 bases, in that order; junction bases with no gene match: 7. CDR1 SGHNT and CDR2 YYREEE come from the germline V gene (reference sequence).